This is a list of T cell receptor beta chains from one sample in a study of blood T cell repertoires in COVID-19. Repertoires were generated with immunoSEQ multiplex PCR, while TCRdb's copy carries only in-frame clones and drops some. The data show approximately 21,000 clones, roughly nine tenths seen once. Sequencing was performed on peripheral blood. Receptors were obtained from a human donor with active COVID-19. The donor label of this sample is uncertain. CDR3s include the opening cysteine and the closing phenylalanine or tryptophan. The D gene is left open where the match is weak. Only some rows state a clone size, as once, few, many or a class for expanded clones.

V	size	D	J	CDR3	DNA
TRBV5-4	once	TRBD2	TRBJ2-1	CASSLVSGRVQYEQFF	TGTGCCAGCAGCTTGGTTAGCGGGAGGGTCCAGTATGAGCAGTTCTTC
TRBV21-1	-	-	TRBJ1-3	CASSSRPDTFSGNTIYF	TGTGCCAGCAGCTCGAGACCCGACACCTTCTCTGGAAACACCATATATTTT
TRBV6-5	-	TRBD2	TRBJ2-7	CASSGLAENYEQYF	TGTGCCAGCAGCGGACTAGCGGAAAACTACGAGCAGTACTTC
TRBV28	-	TRBD2	TRBJ2-3	CASSSGTSGVGADTQYF	TGTGCCAGCAGTTCGGGGACTAGCGGGGTTGGGGCAGATACGCAGTATTTT
TRBV24-1	-	-	TRBJ1-2	CATSDPPGYGYTF	TGTGCCACCAGTGATCCCCCGGGGTATGGCTACACCTTC
TRBV19	-	-	TRBJ1-5	CASRRGGAQDQPQHF	TGTGCCAGCAGGAGGGGGGGGGCTCAGGATCAGCCCCAGCATTTT
TRBV11-2	-	TRBD1	TRBJ2-5	CASSRDRQETQYF	TGTGCCAGCAGCCGGGACAGGCAAGAGACCCAGTACTTC
TRBV12-5	-	TRBD1	TRBJ1-2	CASVPRGLGGYTF	TGTGCTAGTGTTCCCAGGGGGTTAGGGGGCTACACCTTC
TRBV15	few	TRBD1	TRBJ2-7	CATSTGGAYEQYF	TGTGCCACCAGCACAGGGGGTGCGTACGAGCAGTACTTC
TRBV27	-	-	TRBJ1-2	CASSLDRFNYGYTF	TGTGCCAGCAGTTTAGACAGATTTAACTATGGCTACACCTTC
TRBV4-2	few	TRBD2	TRBJ2-7	CASSQERLAGYEQYF	TGTGCCAGCAGCCAAGAAAGACTAGCGGGGTACGAGCAGTACTTC
TRBV4-2	-	-	TRBJ2-3	CASSPYGSSLTDTQYF	TGTGCCAGCAGCCCGTACGGGAGCTCTCTCACAGATACGCAGTATTTT
TRBV30	-	-	TRBJ1-2	CAWSEESNYGYTF	TGTGCCTGGAGCGAGGAGTCTAACTATGGCTACACCTTC
TRBV6-2/TRBV6-3	-	-	TRBJ2-7	CASSYVGVNEQYF	TGTGCCAGCAGTTACGTGGGAGTGAACGAGCAGTACTTC
TRBV5-6	-	-	TRBJ1-5	CASSLTYSNQPQHF	TGTGCCAGCAGCTTGACATATAGCAATCAGCCCCAGCATTTT
TRBV7-9	-	-	TRBJ2-1	CASSETAGFEQFF	TGTGCCAGCAGCGAAACCGCCGGGTTCGAGCAGTTCTTC
TRBV2	few	-	TRBJ2-7	CASSALLGESYEQYF	TGTGCCAGCAGTGCCCTCCTCGGTGAATCCTACGAGCAGTACTTC
TRBV18	once	-	TRBJ2-4	CASIHLNATGFIQYF	TGTGCCAGCATCCACTTAAACGCAACAGGCTTCATTCAGTACTTC
TRBV7-9	-	TRBD2	TRBJ2-7	CASSPSGREEEQYF	TGTGCCAGCAGCCCCAGCGGGCGGGAGGAAGAGCAGTACTTC
TRBV9	-	-	TRBJ2-7	CASSVGGSYEQYF	TGTGCCAGCAGCGTAGGAGGAAGCTACGAGCAGTACTTC
TRBV7-2	-	TRBD2	TRBJ2-3	CASGNRGGGTDTQYF	TGTGCCAGCGGGAACCGCGGGGGGGGCACAGATACGCAGTATTTT
TRBV6-5	-	-	TRBJ2-3	CASREGYTQYF	TGTGCCAGCAGGGAGGGCTATACGCAGTATTTT
TRBV3-1/TRBV3-2	-	TRBD1	TRBJ2-2	CASSLDRSIGELFF	TGTGCCAGCAGCCTGGACAGGTCGATAGGGGAGCTGTTTTTT
TRBV4-1	-	-	TRBJ2-3	CASSQRSLRKELGTDTQYF	TGCGCCAGCAGCCAACGAAGCCTGAGGAAGGAACTAGGCACAGATACGCAGTATTTT
TRBV19	-	-	TRBJ1-1	CASSIDSLLGSEAFF	TGTGCCAGTAGTATAGATTCACTGTTGGGCAGTGAAGCTTTCTTT
TRBV6-6	-	TRBD1	TRBJ1-6	CASSYETGRSPLHF	TGTGCCAGCAGTTACGAGACAGGGAGGTCACCCCTCCACTTT
TRBV3-1/TRBV3-2	few	TRBD2	TRBJ2-7	CASSPWLAEAYEQYF	TGTGCCAGCAGCCCATGGCTAGCGGAGGCCTACGAGCAGTACTTC
TRBV11-2	-	-	TRBJ2-3	CASSLGGIGDTQYF	TGTGCCAGCAGCTTAGGCGGGATAGGGGATACGCAGTATTTT
TRBV5-1	-	TRBD1	TRBJ1-2	CASSLGRGTKGYGYTF	TGCGCCAGCAGCTTGGGCAGGGGGACCAAGGGCTATGGCTACACCTTC
TRBV10-3	-	TRBD2	TRBJ2-5	CATLAGVGETQYF	TGTGCCACCCTAGCGGGAGTCGGTGAGACCCAGTACTTC
TRBV14	-	TRBD1	TRBJ2-5	CASSQARGQQETQYF	TGTGCCAGCAGCCAAGCAAGGGGACAGCAAGAGACCCAGTACTTC
TRBV7-8	-	TRBD2	TRBJ2-1	CASSFVSGTQRVFF	TGTGCCAGCAGCTTCGTTAGCGGGACCCAGCGGGTGTTCTTC
TRBV12-3/TRBV12-4	-	-	TRBJ1-2	CASSLGADYGYTF	TGTGCCAGCAGTCTGGGGGCGGACTATGGCTACACCTTC
TRBV5-1	once	TRBD2	TRBJ2-1	CASSTSSGSTDEQFF	TGCGCCAGCAGCACTTCTAGCGGGAGTACCGATGAGCAGTTCTTC
TRBV19	-	-	TRBJ1-5	CASSMPGQPQHF	TGTGCCAGTAGTATGCCCGGTCAGCCCCAGCATTTT
TRBV19	-	TRBD1	TRBJ2-2	CASKPGQYTGELFF	TGTGCCAGCAAACCGGGACAGTACACCGGGGAGCTGTTTTTT
TRBV5-1	-	TRBD1	TRBJ1-6	CASSLEGAYSPLHF	TGCGCCAGCAGCTTGGAGGGGGCTTATTCACCCCTCCACTTT
TRBV19	-	TRBD1	TRBJ2-7	CASSVNKGAYEQYF	TGTGCCAGTAGTGTAAACAAGGGGGCGTACGAGCAGTACTTC
TRBV7-3	-	TRBD2	TRBJ2-3	CASSPGTSGGVDTQYF	TGTGCCAGCAGCCCGGGGACTAGCGGAGGGGTGGATACGCAGTATTTT
TRBV28	-	TRBD2	TRBJ2-7	CASSFPPPSGTYEQYF	TGTGCCAGCAGCTTTCCCCCTCCTAGCGGGACCTACGAGCAGTACTTC
TRBV19	-	TRBD2	TRBJ2-1	CASTDPGLSYNEQFF	TGTGCCAGTACCGATCCGGGACTATCCTACAATGAGCAGTTCTTC
TRBV5-3	-	-	TRBJ1-1	CARSWGRDSGAESDTEAFF	TGTGCCAGAAGCTGGGGTAGGGACTCTGGGGCTGAATCGGACACTGAAGCTTTCTTT
TRBV28	-	TRBD1	TRBJ1-2	CASLDRSDYGYTF	TGTGCCAGCTTGGACAGGAGTGACTATGGCTACACCTTC
TRBV27	once	-	TRBJ2-7	CASSLTSGPYEQYF	TGTGCCAGCAGTTTAACGAGCGGTCCCTACGAGCAGTACTTC
TRBV4-1	-	-	TRBJ2-1	CASSHEANYNEQFF	TGCGCCAGCAGCCATGAGGCGAACTACAATGAGCAGTTCTTC
TRBV5-1	-	-	TRBJ2-3	CASSLVLSTDTQYF	TGCGCCAGCAGCTTGGTTCTTAGCACAGATACGCAGTATTTT
TRBV7-9	-	-	TRBJ2-3	CASSFLGRYSDTQYF	TGTGCCAGCAGCTTCCTAGGGAGGTATTCGGATACGCAGTATTTT
TRBV7-9	-	TRBD2	TRBJ2-2	CASSSALAGGTGELFF	TGTGCCAGCAGCTCCGCTTTAGCGGGAGGGACCGGGGAGCTGTTTTTT
TRBV28	once	-	TRBJ1-1	CASSTGRTEAFF	TGTGCCAGCAGTACGGGGAGAACTGAAGCTTTCTTT
TRBV2	-	TRBD2	TRBJ2-2	CASSVRAGETGELFF	TGTGCCAGCAGTGTGAGGGCGGGAGAGACCGGGGAGCTGTTTTTT
TRBV19	-	-	TRBJ1-1	CASSNLQYMNTEAFF	TGTGCCAGTAGTAATCTACAGTACATGAACACTGAAGCTTTCTTT
TRBV3-1/TRBV3-2	medium-sized	TRBD1	TRBJ2-4	CASSQGQGGIQYF	TGTGCCAGCAGCCAGGGACAGGGGGGCATTCAGTACTTC
TRBV5-1	-	TRBD2	TRBJ2-1	CASSHPGGNEQFF	TGCGCCAGCAGCCACCCGGGGGGCAATGAGCAGTTCTTC
TRBV19	-	-	TRBJ1-5	CASSIVRAGDQPQHF	TGTGCCAGTAGTATAGTTCGGGCAGGGGATCAGCCCCAGCATTTT
TRBV2	-	TRBD1	TRBJ2-7	CASSEARGQGSLYEQYF	TGTGCCAGCAGTGAAGCGCGAGGACAGGGTAGCTTGTACGAGCAGTACTTC